The clone carrying this T cell receptor (beta chain) was picked up many times. Library preparation (for TCRbeta) was performed with unique molecular identifiers. TCRdb called the PCR reads again in MiXCR, with one record for every CDR3 protein. The sample has around 680,000 distinct CDR3 sequences; approximately 15% are singletons. The data are from a study of T-cell reconstitution after alpha-beta-depleted transplantation in children. The CDR3 sequence is 15 residues long. The V and J ends lost 1 base and 2 bases respectively, with 10 bases between them. The germline V gene encodes CDR1 SGHTA and CDR2 FQGNSA.

The chain combines TRBV7-2 with TRBJ2-3; D gene uncertain. The receptor comes from a human donor who donated a stem cell graft to a child with acute myeloid leukemia. The sample here was PBMCs from the stem cell graft donor, taken from the stem cell graft. CDR3 nucleotide sequence: TGTGCCAGCAGCTTAGTCAACGGACCCACAGATACGCAGTATTTT. Encoded protein: CASSLVNGPTDTQYF.